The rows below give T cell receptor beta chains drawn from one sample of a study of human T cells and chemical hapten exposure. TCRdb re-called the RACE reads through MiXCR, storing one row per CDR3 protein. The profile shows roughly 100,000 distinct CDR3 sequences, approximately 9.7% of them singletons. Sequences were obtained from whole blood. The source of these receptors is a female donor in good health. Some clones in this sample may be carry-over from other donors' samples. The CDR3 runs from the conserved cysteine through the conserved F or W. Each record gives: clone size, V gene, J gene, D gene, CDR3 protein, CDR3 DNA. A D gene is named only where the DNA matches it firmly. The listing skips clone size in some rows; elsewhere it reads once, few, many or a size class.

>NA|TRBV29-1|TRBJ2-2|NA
CSVLTANTGELFF
TGCAGCGTTTTAACGGCGAACACCGGGGAGCTGTTTTTT
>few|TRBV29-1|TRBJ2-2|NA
CSVDRSTDNTGELFF
TGCAGCGTTGATAGGTCGACAGACAACACCGGGGAGCTGTTTTTT
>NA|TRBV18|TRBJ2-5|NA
CASSPTPLGETQYF
TGTGCCAGCTCACCTACACCACTTGGAGAGACCCAGTACTTC
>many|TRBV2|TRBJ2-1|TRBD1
CATQGVADEQFF
TGTGCCACCCAGGGGGTTGCCGATGAGCAGTTCTTC
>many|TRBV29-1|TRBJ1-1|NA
CSVRDVGTEAFF
TGCAGCGTTCGGGACGTAGGGACTGAAGCTTTCTTT
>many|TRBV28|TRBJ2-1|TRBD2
CASSPASGRRNEQFF
TGTGCCAGCAGTCCCGCTAGCGGGAGGAGGAATGAGCAGTTCTTC
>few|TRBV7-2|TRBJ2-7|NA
CASSPRPQGRSYEQYF
TGTGCCAGCAGCCCACGGCCACAGGGGAGGTCCTACGAGCAGTACTTC
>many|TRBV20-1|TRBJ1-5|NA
CSARDWTSNQPQHF
TGCAGTGCCAGAGACTGGACTTCCAATCAGCCCCAGCATTTT
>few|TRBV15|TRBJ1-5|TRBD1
CATSRAWTGVVQPQHF
TGTGCCACCAGCAGAGCCTGGACAGGGGTGGTTCAGCCCCAGCATTTT
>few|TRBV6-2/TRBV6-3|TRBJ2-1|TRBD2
CASKNGGAGGRTHNEQFF
TGTGCCAGCAAAAACGGGGGGGCCGGCGGGAGAACCCACAATGAGCAGTTCTTC
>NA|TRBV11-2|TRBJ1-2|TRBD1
CASSLGRGFYGYTF
TGTGCCAGCAGCTTAGGCAGGGGGTTTTATGGCTACACCTTC
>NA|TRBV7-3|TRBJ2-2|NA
CASSLQPGELFF
TGTGCCAGCAGCTTACAGCCCGGGGAGCTGTTTTTT
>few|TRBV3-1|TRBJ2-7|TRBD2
CASSHAPGLAWEQYF
TGTGCCAGCAGCCATGCGCCGGGACTAGCGTGGGAGCAGTACTTC
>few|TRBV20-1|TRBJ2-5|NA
CSGRVTFQETQYF
TGCAGTGGCCGGGTAACGTTCCAAGAGACCCAGTACTTC
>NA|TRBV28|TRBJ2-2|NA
CASSFWQGSSTGELFF
TGTGCCAGCAGTTTTTGGCAGGGGTCGAGCACCGGGGAGCTGTTTTTT
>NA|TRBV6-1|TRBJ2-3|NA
CASSPNGPRDTQYF
TGTGCCAGCAGTCCGAACGGACCGAGGGATACGCAGTATTTT